The rows below give T cell receptor beta chains drawn from one sample of a study of blood T cells in healthy people across ages. TCRdb re-called the 5' RACE reads through MiXCR, storing one row per CDR3 protein. The data hold over 500,000 distinct CDR3 sequences, with roughly half observed a single time. The sample was blood. The receptors were sampled from a woman older than 75 in good health. Each CDR3 is given with its conserved first and last residue. A D gene is named only where the DNA matches it firmly. The size field is filled for only some rows; it gives once, few, many or a size class.

D gene,V gene,clone size,J gene,CDR3 length,CDR3 DNA,CDR3 protein
.,TRBV12-3/TRBV12-4,.,TRBJ2-7,13,TGTGCCAGCAGTTTATCCTACCCCTACGAGCAGTACTTC,CASSLSYPYEQYF
.,TRBV10-3,few,TRBJ1-3,16,TGTGCCATCAGTTCTGGCAGGGGAGGCTCTGGAAACACCATATATTTT,CAISSGRGGSGNTIYF
TRBD1,TRBV12-3/TRBV12-4,.,TRBJ1-6,15,TGTGCCAGCACCCCGGACAGGTCTGGGAATTCACCCCTCCACTTT,CASTPDRSGNSPLHF
.,TRBV5-1,.,TRBJ2-1,15,TGCGCCAGCAGGCCTGTTGTGAGCTCCTACAATGAGCAGTTCTTC,CASRPVVSSYNEQFF
TRBD1,TRBV6-6,.,TRBJ2-3,15,TGTGCCAGCAGTGCCGACAGGGAGTCCACAGATACGCAGTATTTT,CASSADRESTDTQYF
.,TRBV20-1,.,TRBJ2-3,15,TGCAGTGCTAGCCCCGACGGGGGCAGAGGGGATACGCAGTATTTT,CSASPDGGRGDTQYF
.,TRBV27,.,TRBJ2-1,14,TGTGCCAGCAGTTGGAGCCAAAGGAACAATGAGCAGTTCTTC,CASSWSQRNNEQFF
.,TRBV5-1,.,TRBJ2-2,13,TGCGCCAGCAGCTTCGACCGGCCCGGGGAGCTGTTTTTT,CASSFDRPGELFF
TRBD2,TRBV4-1,.,TRBJ2-7,14,TGCGCCAGCAGCCAAGTTGGGACTAGGGACGAGCAGTACTTC,CASSQVGTRDEQYF
.,TRBV7-2,once,TRBJ2-1,16,TGTGCCAGCAGCTTAGGAGGACAGGGAGGGTGGGATGAGCAGTTCTTC,CASSLGGQGGWDEQFF
.,TRBV20-1,few,TRBJ1-6,16,TGCAGTGCTAGAGTGTCGAGGGTAGGGAATAATTCACCCCTCCACTTT,CSARVSRVGNNSPLHF
.,TRBV7-9,many,TRBJ2-7,14,TGTGCCAGCAGCGATGGTTATAACTCCTACGAGCAGTACTTC,CASSDGYNSYEQYF
TRBD2,TRBV29-1,.,TRBJ2-3,13,TGCAGCGTTGGGGCTAGCGGGAGTGATACGCAGTATTTT,CSVGASGSDTQYF
.,TRBV7-3,few,TRBJ2-7,16,TGTGCCAGCAGCTTCCAATTTCAATCAGGCTCCTACGAGCAGTACTTC,CASSFQFQSGSYEQYF
.,TRBV15,many,TRBJ1-1,13,TGTGCCACCAGCAAACAAGGAAACACTGAAGCTTTCTTT,CATSKQGNTEAFF
.,TRBV6-6,once,TRBJ2-7,14,TGTGCCAGCAGTTACGAGCGGATTTCCTACGAGCAGTACTTC,CASSYERISYEQYF
TRBD1,TRBV6-5,.,TRBJ2-7,15,TGTGCCAGCAGTAAACCGACAGGGGCCACCTACGAGCAGTACTTC,CASSKPTGATYEQYF
.,TRBV28,.,TRBJ2-7,14,TGTGCCAGCGCCCCAGGGGGGAGCTCCTACGAGCAGTACTTC,CASAPGGSSYEQYF
.,TRBV5-1,few,TRBJ2-3,14,TGCGCCAGCAACTTGGCATGGGGGACAGATACGCAGTATTTT,CASNLAWGTDTQYF
.,TRBV10-3,.,TRBJ1-1,15,TGTGCCATCAGTGCGGGCGCAGGGGCCAACACTGAAGCTTTCTTT,CAISAGAGANTEAFF
.,TRBV4-2,.,TRBJ1-2,16,TGTGCCAGCAGCCAGAGGACGCGCCGTCACCTCTATGGCTACACCTTC,CASSQRTRRHLYGYTF
TRBD1,TRBV12-3/TRBV12-4,.,TRBJ1-2,15,TGTGCCAGCAGTTTAGCGGGACAGGGGATCTATGGCTACACCTTC,CASSLAGQGIYGYTF
.,TRBV2,few,TRBJ1-2,11,TGTGCCAGCCAGGCGTCCTATGGCTACACCTTC,CASQASYGYTF
.,TRBV7-2,.,TRBJ2-5,14,TGTGCCAGCACCTTCGGGGGCCAGGTCGGTGAGCAGTACTTC,CASTFGGQVGEQYF
TRBD1,TRBV29-1,many,TRBJ2-1,16,TGCAGCGTCGCACGAGAAACTCAGGGGGTGTTCGGTGAGCAGTTCTTC,CSVARETQGVFGEQFF
.,TRBV6-1,many,TRBJ2-1,15,TGTGCCAGCAGCTCCGCAGGGACTTGGGGGAATGAGCAGTTCTTC,CASSSAGTWGNEQFF
.,TRBV4-1,.,TRBJ2-6,15,TGCGCCAGCAGCCAAGTGGACCCGAGGGCCAACGTCCTGACTTTC,CASSQVDPRANVLTF
.,TRBV2,.,TRBJ2-1,15,TGTGCCAGCACCAGAGCGGGCACGTCCTACAATGAGCAGTTCTTC,CASTRAGTSYNEQFF
.,TRBV6-5,.,TRBJ2-3,12,TGTGCCAGCGGGAGGCGGTCAGATACGCAGTATTTT,CASGRRSDTQYF
TRBD2,TRBV6-6,.,TRBJ2-4,14,TGTGCCAGCAGTTACGATTCGGGAGGGGGCATTCAGTACTTC,CASSYDSGGGIQYF
.,TRBV6-1,.,TRBJ1-6,15,TGTGCCAGCAGTGAAAGGAAGGGGGTGGGATCACCCCTCCACTTT,CASSERKGVGSPLHF
TRBD1,TRBV5-1,many,TRBJ1-1,16,TGCGCCAGCAGCTCAGGGACAGGGCCGATGAACACTGAAGCTTTCTTT,CASSSGTGPMNTEAFF
.,TRBV20-1,.,TRBJ2-7,14,TGCAGTGCTAGAAACCGGGGATTGGGCAATGAGCAGTACTTC,CSARNRGLGNEQYF
.,TRBV9,.,TRBJ1-2,14,TGTGCCAGCAGCGTAGGACAGGACAACTATGGCTACACCTTC,CASSVGQDNYGYTF
.,TRBV18,.,TRBJ2-3,14,TGTGCCAGCTCACCGATGTGGCTAGGAGATACGCAGTATTTT,CASSPMWLGDTQYF
.,TRBV6-5,.,TRBJ1-2,15,TGTGCCAGCAGTTACTCGAGCAGGACTTACTATGGCTACACCTTC,CASSYSSRTYYGYTF
TRBD1,TRBV7-9,many,TRBJ2-3,15,TGTGCCAGCAGCCGGGGACAGGGGATTACAGATACGCAGTATTTT,CASSRGQGITDTQYF
.,TRBV9,many,TRBJ2-1,14,TGTGCCAGCAGCGTACTTCCGGGGCCCAATGAGCAGTTCTTC,CASSVLPGPNEQFF
TRBD1,TRBV28,.,TRBJ1-5,16,TGTGCCAGCAGTTTATTTAGGACAGGGGGGGATCAGCCCCAGCATTTT,CASSLFRTGGDQPQHF
.,TRBV4-2,.,TRBJ2-7,14,TGTGCCAGCAGTCTTGGGGGAGACTTCAATGAGCAGTACTTC,CASSLGGDFNEQYF
.,TRBV6-6,many,TRBJ1-1,16,TGTGCCAGCAGTTACGGGCAGGGGTTGAAGAACACTGAAGCTTTCTTT,CASSYGQGLKNTEAFF
TRBD1,TRBV5-1,.,TRBJ2-2,14,TGCGCCAGCAGCGCCGGGACAGACACCGGGGAGCTGTTTTTT,CASSAGTDTGELFF
TRBD2,TRBV29-1,once,TRBJ2-5,17,TGCAGCGTTGACGGCCTTAGCGGGAGGGCCCTCGGAGAGACCCAGTACTTC,CSVDGLSGRALGETQYF
.,TRBV28,few,TRBJ1-2,16,TGTGCCAGCAGTCTCCCTCGTGCAGGGTGGGAAGGTGGCTACACCTTC,CASSLPRAGWEGGYTF
TRBD1,TRBV6-5,many,TRBJ1-1,12,TGTGCCAGCATTGACAGGGTCGTTGGAGCTTTCTTT,CASIDRVVGAFF
.,TRBV12-3/TRBV12-4,.,TRBJ1-5,12,TGTGCCAGCACAGGCAGAGCTGAGCCCCAGCATTTT,CASTGRAEPQHF
.,TRBV4-3,once,TRBJ1-2,16,TGCGCCAGCAGCCAAGAGGCTCGGGCTCCCAGCTATGGCTGCACCTTC,CASSQEARAPSYGCTF
.,TRBV21-1,few,TRBJ2-4,13,TGTGCCAGCAGCAAAGTGTCAGAAAACATTCAGTACTTC,CASSKVSENIQYF
.,TRBV5-1,few,TRBJ2-1,13,TGCGCCAGCAGCTTGATCAGCTTAGGTGAGCAGTTCTTC,CASSLISLGEQFF